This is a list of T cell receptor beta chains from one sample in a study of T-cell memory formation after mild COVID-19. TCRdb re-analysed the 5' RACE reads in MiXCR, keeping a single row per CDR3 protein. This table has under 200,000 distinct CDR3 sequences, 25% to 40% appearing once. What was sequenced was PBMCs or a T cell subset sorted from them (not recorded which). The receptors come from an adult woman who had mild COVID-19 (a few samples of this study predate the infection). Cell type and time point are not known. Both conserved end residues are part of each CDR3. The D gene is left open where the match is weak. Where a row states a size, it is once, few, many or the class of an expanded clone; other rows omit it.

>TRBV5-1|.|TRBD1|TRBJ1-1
TGCGCCAGCAGCTTCGGTCAGGGGGCCCCGAACACTGAAGCTTTCTTT
CASSFGQGAPNTEAFF
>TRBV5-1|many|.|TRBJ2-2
TGTGCCAGCAGCTTAACAACCGGGGAGCTGTTTTTT
CASSLTTGELFF
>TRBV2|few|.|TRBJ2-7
TGTGCCAGCAGTGAAGCCCCAAGCTACGAGCAGTACTTC
CASSEAPSYEQYF
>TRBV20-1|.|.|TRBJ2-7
TGCAGGGCTCCAGGGAACGAGCAGTACTTC
CRAPGNEQYF
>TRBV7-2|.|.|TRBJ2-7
TGTGCCAGCAGCCACCCCAGGGGCTCCTACGAGCAGTACTTC
CASSHPRGSYEQYF
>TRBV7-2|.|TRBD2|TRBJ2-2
TGTGCCAGCAGCCCTAGCGGGAGGGGCACCGGGGAGCTGTTTTTT
CASSPSGRGTGELFF
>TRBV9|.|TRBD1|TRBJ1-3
TGTGCCAGCAGCCCTCGCGGGACAGTGATCGGAAACACCATATATTTT
CASSPRGTVIGNTIYF
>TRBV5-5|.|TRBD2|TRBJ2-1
TGTGCCAGCAGCTTAGCTGGCGGGGGGTCATCTGAGCAGTTCTTC
CASSLAGGGSSEQFF
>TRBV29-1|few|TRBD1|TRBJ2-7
TGCAGCGTTGAATTGACCAGGGGGTACGAGCAGTACTTC
CSVELTRGYEQYF
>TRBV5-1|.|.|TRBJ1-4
TGCGCCAGCAGCTTAGGACCAACTAATGAAAAACTGTTTTTT
CASSLGPTNEKLFF
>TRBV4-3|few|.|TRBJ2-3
TGCGCCAGCAGCCTCAGACGCATAGATACGCAGTATTTT
CASSLRRIDTQYF
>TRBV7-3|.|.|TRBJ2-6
TGTGCCAGCAGCTTAATCCAGGTCTCCTCTGGGGCCAACGTCCTGACTTTC
CASSLIQVSSGANVLTF
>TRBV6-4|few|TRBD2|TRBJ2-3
TGTGCCAGCAGTGACTCAGCGGCTAGCGGGGCAGATACGCAGTATTTT
CASSDSAASGADTQYF
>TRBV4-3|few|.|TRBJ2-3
TGCGCCAGCAGCCAAGATGGGACGGGAGTGGGAGATACGCAGTATTTT
CASSQDGTGVGDTQYF
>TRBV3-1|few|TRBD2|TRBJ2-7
TGTGCCAGCAGCGGGACTAGCGGGGGTGGGGAGCAGTACTTC
CASSGTSGGGEQYF
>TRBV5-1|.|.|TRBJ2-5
TGCGCCAGCAGCTTGATCGGGGAGGTGCAAGAGACCCAGTACTTC
CASSLIGEVQETQYF
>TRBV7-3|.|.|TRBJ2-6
TGTGCCAGCAGCCGAAGAGTCACCACTTCTGGGGCCAACGTCCTGACTTTC
CASSRRVTTSGANVLTF
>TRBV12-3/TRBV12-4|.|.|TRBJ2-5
TGTGCCAGCAGCAGAGCAGGGGTTAAAGAGACCCAGTACTTC
CASSRAGVKETQYF
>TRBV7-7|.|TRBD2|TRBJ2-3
TGTGCCAGCAGCCGCGGGGGGGCAGATACGCAGTATTTT
CASSRGGADTQYF
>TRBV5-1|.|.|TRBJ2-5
TGCGCCAGCAGCTTGACGTCAGGGGTGGAGACCCAGTACTTC
CASSLTSGVETQYF
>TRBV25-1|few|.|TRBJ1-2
TGTGCCAGCAGTATCAGTTCTAGCGGCTACACCTTC
CASSISSSGYTF
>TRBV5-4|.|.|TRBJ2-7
TGTGCCAGCAGCCTCAAACCCTACGAGCAGTACTTC
CASSLKPYEQYF
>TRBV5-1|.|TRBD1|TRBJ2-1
TGCGCCAGCAGCTTCACAGGGGCCCCCCCCTACAATGAGCAGTTCTTC
CASSFTGAPPYNEQFF
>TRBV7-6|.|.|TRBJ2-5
TGTGCCAGCAGCTCAAGGCGGGAGACCCAGTACTTC
CASSSRRETQYF
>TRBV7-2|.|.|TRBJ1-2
TGTGCCAGCAGCGTAGCCCCGGGTCCTAACTATGGCTACACCTTC
CASSVAPGPNYGYTF
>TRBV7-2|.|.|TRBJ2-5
TGTGCCAGCAGCTCATGGGGCCAGGTACAAGAGACCCAGTACTTC
CASSSWGQVQETQYF
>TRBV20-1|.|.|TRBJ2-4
TGCAGTGCTAGAGAGTCCCAGGGGGCCAAAAACATTCAGTACTTC
CSARESQGAKNIQYF
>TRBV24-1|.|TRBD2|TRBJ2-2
TGTGCCACCAGTGATGTCCCGGGACTAGCGGGAGCGGGCACCGGGGAGCTGTTTTTT
CATSDVPGLAGAGTGELFF
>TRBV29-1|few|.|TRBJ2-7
TGCAGCGTTGTCCGCCCAGGGGAATACGAGCAGTACTTC
CSVVRPGEYEQYF
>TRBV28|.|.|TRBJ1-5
TGTGCCCCCTCCCCTCTGGGTCAGCCCCAGCATTTT
CAPSPLGQPQHF
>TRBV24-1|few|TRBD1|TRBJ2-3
TGTGCCACCAGTGATCCCGACAGGGGGAACACAGATACGCAGTATTTT
CATSDPDRGNTDTQYF
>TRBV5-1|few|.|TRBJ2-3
TGCGCCAGCAGCTTGGGCAGCGGAGATACGCAGTATTTT
CASSLGSGDTQYF
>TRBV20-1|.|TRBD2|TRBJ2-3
TGCAGTGCTAGAGATCGGGGACTAGCGGGAGGGCCCAGCACAGATACGCAGTATTTT
CSARDRGLAGGPSTDTQYF
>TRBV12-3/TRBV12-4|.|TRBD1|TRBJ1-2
TGTGCCACGAGCCCGAGGACAGGGGGTGTTCGTGGCTACACCTTC
CATSPRTGGVRGYTF
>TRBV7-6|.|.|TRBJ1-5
TGTGCCAGCAGCTTAGGAGACGGACACAATCAGCCCCAGCATTTT
CASSLGDGHNQPQHF
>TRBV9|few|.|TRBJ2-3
TGTGCCAGCAGCCATAGCACAGATACGCAGTATTTT
CASSHSTDTQYF
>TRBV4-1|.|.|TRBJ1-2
TGCGCCAGCAGCCAAGAGTCCGCTAACTATGGCTACACCTTC
CASSQESANYGYTF
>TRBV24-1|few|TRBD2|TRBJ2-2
TGTGCCACGGCCCGGGGGGAGACTTACACCGGGGAGCTGTTTTTT
CATARGETYTGELFF
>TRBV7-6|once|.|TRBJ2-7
TGTGCCAGCAGCTCCTCGACGGAAAGCTCCTACGAGCAGTACTTC
CASSSSTESSYEQYF
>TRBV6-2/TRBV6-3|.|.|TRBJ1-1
TGTGCCAGCAGTTATTTGCCGGGGACACAGGCGTACACTGAAGCTTTCTTT
CASSYLPGTQAYTEAFF